The rows below give T cell receptor beta chains drawn from one sample of a study of T cell repertoires in cytomegalovirus infection. TCRdb independently ran MiXCR on the reads; one entry per CDR3 protein. The table lists roughly 300,000 distinct CDR3 sequences, roughly 25% of them singletons. The sample taken for sequencing was PBMCs. The receptors were gathered from a human donor in good health (CMV status not recorded). Some clones in this sample may be carry-over from other donors' samples. Both conserved end residues are part of each CDR3. The D gene is left open where the match is weak. Size is omitted from some rows. Given values are once, few, many or a class for expanded clones.

many TRBJ1-6 . TRBV4-1 CASSQDHGTANSPLHF TGCGCCAGCAGCCAAGATCACGGGACGGCGAATTCACCCCTCCACTTT
many TRBJ1-2 TRBD1 TRBV10-3 CAISDSTGNYGYTF TGTGCCATCAGTGATTCGACAGGGAACTATGGCTACACCTTC
. TRBJ1-2 . TRBV28 CASRPGLNYGYTF TGTGCCAGCAGGCCGGGACTTAACTATGGCTACACCTTC
. TRBJ2-3 TRBD2 TRBV7-2 CASSLASSGREGPDTQYF TGTGCCAGCAGCTTAGCATCTAGCGGGAGGGAGGGCCCAGATACGCAGTATTTT
few TRBJ2-7 . TRBV7-6 CASSLNPNGLYEQYF TGTGCCAGCAGCTTAAATCCCAACGGCCTCTACGAGCAGTACTTC
many TRBJ2-1 TRBD2 TRBV7-2 CASSSLAGGPLNEQFF TGTGCCAGCAGCTCTTTAGCGGGAGGGCCATTGAATGAGCAGTTCTTC
once TRBJ2-1 . TRBV7-2 CASSLEPGTGRNEQFF TGTGCCAGCAGCTTAGAACCGGGAACAGGGCGCAATGAGCAGTTCTTC
. TRBJ1-6 . TRBV12-3/TRBV12-4 CASSLALSGTSNSPLHF TGTGCCAGCAGTTTAGCCCTTTCCGGGACAAGCAATTCACCCCTCCACTTT
. TRBJ1-6 TRBD1 TRBV20-1 CSARAGQGMSPLHF TGCAGTGCTAGAGCGGGACAGGGAATGTCACCCCTCCACTTT
many TRBJ2-3 TRBD2 TRBV7-2 CASSLILAGGTDTQYF TGTGCCAGCAGCTTAATTCTAGCGGGAGGGACAGATACGCAGTATTTT
few TRBJ2-7 . TRBV7-2 CASSLLDLSYEQYF TGTGCCAGCAGCTTACTGGACCTGTCCTACGAGCAGTACTTC
. TRBJ2-7 TRBD2 TRBV11-2 CASSFTFSGSQYEQYF TGTGCCAGCAGCTTTACCTTTAGCGGGAGTCAGTACGAGCAGTACTTC
. TRBJ2-7 . TRBV20-1 CSASAGLYEQYF TGCAGTGCTAGTGCGGGCCTCTACGAGCAGTACTTC
many TRBJ2-1 TRBD2 TRBV7-2 CASSLRWGGRSYNEQFF TGTGCCAGCAGCTTAAGGTGGGGCGGGAGAAGCTACAATGAGCAGTTCTTC
. TRBJ2-7 . TRBV19 CASSISPGSAYEQYF TGTGCCAGTAGTATTTCCCCCGGGTCAGCCTACGAGCAGTACTTC
many TRBJ2-7 . TRBV7-2 CASSLGTTVYEQYF TGTGCCAGCAGCTTAGGGACTACGGTATACGAGCAGTACTTC
. TRBJ2-3 . TRBV6-2/TRBV6-3 CASRPAEATDTQYF TGTGCCAGCAGACCAGCGGAAGCCACAGATACGCAGTATTTT
. TRBJ2-1 . TRBV20-1 CSARAGSSYNEQFF TGCAGTGCTAGGGCGGGGAGTTCCTACAATGAGCAGTTCTTC
. TRBJ2-5 . TRBV20-1 CSARADTTETQYF TGCAGTGCTAGGGCGGATACCACGGAGACCCAGTACTTC
many TRBJ2-3 . TRBV6-6 CASIMNTLWADTQYF TGTGCCAGCATTATGAACACCTTATGGGCAGATACGCAGTATTTT
many TRBJ2-7 . TRBV19 CASALGQSDLYEQYF TGTGCCAGCGCACTCGGACAGTCCGATCTCTACGAGCAGTACTTC
many TRBJ1-5 . TRBV7-2 CASSLVDGGLQHF TGTGCCAGCAGCTTGGTGGATGGGGGCCTCCAGCATTTT
. TRBJ2-1 . TRBV7-6 CASSLASKYNEQFF TGTGCCAGCAGCTTAGCGAGCAAATACAATGAGCAGTTCTTC
few TRBJ2-7 TRBD1 TRBV28 CASSAPGQGYEQYF TGTGCCAGCAGTGCTCCGGGACAGGGGTACGAGCAGTACTTC
. TRBJ1-5 . TRBV2 CASSGEGRSGQPQHF TGTGCCAGCAGTGGGGAGGGAAGAAGTGGTCAGCCCCAGCATTTT
many TRBJ1-1 . TRBV7-2 CASSSQQNTEAFF TGTGCCAGCAGCTCCCAACAGAACACTGAAGCTTTCTTT
. TRBJ1-5 TRBD1 TRBV19 CASRIIQGSNQPQHF TGTGCCAGTAGGATAATACAGGGGAGCAATCAGCCCCAGCATTTT
many TRBJ1-5 . TRBV10-2 CASTDRNSNQPQHF TGCGCCAGCACGGACAGAAATAGCAATCAGCCCCAGCATTTT
. TRBJ1-5 . TRBV20-1 CSARQDSLSNQPQHF TGCAGTGCTAGACAGGACAGTCTAAGCAATCAGCCCCAGCATTTT
many TRBJ1-4 . TRBV7-8 CASGKTTTNEKLFF TGTGCCAGCGGAAAGACCACAACTAATGAAAAACTGTTTTTT
. TRBJ2-1 TRBD2 TRBV19 CASNQDWRGGVWEQFF TGTGCCAGTAACCAGGACTGGAGGGGAGGGGTCTGGGAGCAGTTCTTC
. TRBJ2-7 TRBD1 TRBV2 CASSANSGGEEQYF TGTGCCAGCAGCGCCAATTCAGGGGGCGAAGAGCAGTACTTC
. TRBJ2-7 . TRBV7-9 CASSLLGDAGESSYEQYF TGTGCCAGCAGCTTATTGGGTGACGCCGGGGAGAGCTCCTACGAGCAGTACTTC
few TRBJ1-2 . TRBV7-2 CASSLGSRNYGYTF TGTGCCAGCAGCTTAGGTAGTCGGAACTATGGCTACACCTTC
many TRBJ1-1 . TRBV12-3/TRBV12-4 CASSLERGVTVEAFF TGTGCCAGCAGTTTAGAACGAGGTGTTACAGTCGAAGCTTTCTTT
. TRBJ2-7 TRBD1 TRBV3-1 CASSHWDRENEQYF TGTGCCAGCAGCCACTGGGACAGGGAAAACGAGCAGTACTTC
. TRBJ2-1 . TRBV10-3 CAISEVYNEQFF TGTGCCATCAGTGAAGTTTACAATGAGCAGTTCTTC
. TRBJ2-7 . TRBV29-1 CSGDDGDGREQYF TGCAGCGGAGACGACGGGGATGGGCGTGAGCAGTACTTC
few TRBJ2-7 . TRBV29-1 CSVGDFYEQYF TGCAGCGTTGGGGATTTTTACGAGCAGTACTTC
once TRBJ2-1 TRBD2 TRBV6-1 CASMEGAGSQFF TGTGCCAGCATGGAGGGAGCGGGGAGCCAGTTCTTC
. TRBJ2-1 TRBD2 TRBV7-9 CASSLTSGGHNEQFF TGTGCCAGCAGCCTGACTAGCGGGGGGCACAATGAGCAGTTCTTC
few TRBJ2-7 . TRBV20-1 CSTRDSYEQYF TGCAGTACCAGGGACTCCTACGAGCAGTACTTC
many TRBJ2-5 TRBD2 TRBV7-2 CASSLGLAGSRGETQYF TGTGCCAGCAGCTTGGGGCTAGCGGGAAGCCGAGGGGAGACCCAGTACTTC
. TRBJ2-4 . TRBV30 CAWRKDTQNIQYF TGTGCCTGGAGAAAGGATACCCAAAACATTCAGTACTTC
few TRBJ2-7 TRBD1 TRBV28 CASVGDSTYEQYF TGTGCGAGCGTGGGGGACAGCACCTACGAGCAGTACTTC
. TRBJ2-5 TRBD2 TRBV5-6 CASSFRTSGSRVRETQYF TGTGCCAGCAGCTTTCGAACTAGCGGGAGTCGGGTAAGGGAGACCCAGTACTTC
many TRBJ2-5 . TRBV7-2 CASSLARTRQETQYF TGTGCCAGCAGCTTAGCGCGGACACGACAAGAGACCCAGTACTTC
. TRBJ2-5 TRBD2 TRBV7-6 CASSFKAGGNFYF TGTGCCAGCAGCTTCAAAGCGGGGGGTAACTTCTACTTC
. TRBJ2-3 TRBD2 TRBV29-1 CSVEDPAGVDTQYF TGCAGCGTTGAAGATCCCGCGGGAGTGGATACGCAGTATTTT
few TRBJ2-5 . TRBV11-2 CASSEGYQETQYF TGTGCCAGCAGCGAGGGATATCAAGAGACCCAGTACTTC
. TRBJ2-7 . TRBV11-2 CASCLVAYEQYF TGTGCCAGCTGCTTAGTTGCCTACGAGCAGTACTTC
. TRBJ2-5 . TRBV5-1 CASSLAEGGKTQYF TGCGCCAGCAGCTTGGCGGAAGGCGGGAAGACCCAGTACTTC
many TRBJ1-5 . TRBV7-2 CASSLAFPQPQHF TGTGCCAGCAGCTTAGCCTTCCCCCAGCCCCAGCATTTT
many TRBJ1-5 . TRBV28 CASSLSAGGNQPQHF TGTGCCAGCAGTTTAAGCGCAGGAGGCAATCAGCCCCAGCATTTT
. TRBJ2-7 . TRBV5-1 CASSLAPDYEQYF TGCGCCAGCAGCTTGGCTCCGGACTACGAGCAGTACTTC